This section outlines one TCR beta chain sequence together with its context. These data are taken from a study of cytomegalovirus exposure and HLA in healthy donors. PCR involved 60 Vbeta and 13 Jbeta primers. This table comes from immunoSEQ multiplex PCR, and its TCRdb copy is limited to in-frame clones, with some not included. The repertoire consists of 200,000 or so clones, with roughly 80% occurring once and the leading ten covering 2.9%. The germline CDR1 and CDR2 sequences are LNHNV and YYDKDF (reference sequence). The CDR3 sequence is 16 residues long. V was cut by 0 bases and J by 7 bases, with 17 bases left in between.

The chain is built from TRBV15 and TRBJ2-3; maybe TRBD2 (5 bases). The sample taken for sequencing was PBMCs. The TCR sequence derives from a woman younger than 45 in good health and CMV-seronegative. CDR3 protein: CATSRDNAERSNTQYF. The CDR3, as DNA: TGTGCCACCAGCAGAGATAATGCAGAGCGGAGCAATACGCAGTATTTT.